Below are 22 T cell receptor beta chains sequenced from a single sample in a study of T cell clones after liver transplantation (dated by TCRdb to 2018 to 2020). Taken with the paper, the label for time point translates to: pre-transplant. Libraries were made using the immunoSEQ multiplex PCR assay. In its TCRdb copy, this immuneACCESS table keeps in-frame sequences only and misses some clones. Where compared with another copy, unresolved V genes explain less than half of these, and the others have no known cause. The sample table contains roughly 55,000 clones; only one count was recorded for roughly 83% of them. The ten largest make up around 8.5% of the sample. The specimen was CD4+ T cells from blood, collected before liver transplant. The receptor source for this set is a human donor who received a liver transplant.

This sequence joins TRBV14 and TRBJ1-4; TRBD1 might be the D (5 bases). There are 15 residues in the CDR3. V lost 1 base, J lost 8 bases, and 14 bases lay in between. Germline V gene data show CDR1 as SGHDN and CDR2 as FVKESK. The CDR3 loop reads CASSQVTRVGEKLFF. In nucleotides, the CDR3 is TGTGCCAGCAGCCAAGTGACCAGGGTGGGGGAAAAACTGTTTTTT.

The genes are TRBV4-1 and TRBJ1-4; 9 nucleotides agree with TRBD1. The ends lost 3 bases at V and 5 bases at J; junction bases unmatched: 1. CDR1 and CDR2 from the germline V gene are MGHRA and YSYEKL. The CDR3 is made up of 14 amino acids. The CDR3 region has the DNA TGCGCCAGCAGCCAGACAGGGGGGAATGAAAAACTGTTTTTT. It encodes CASSQTGGNEKLFF.

The V gene is TRBV18, the J gene TRBJ1-2, with TRBD1 as a possible D gene (6 bases). The V gene lost 3 bases and the J gene lost 0 bases, with 8 bases spanning the gap. The CDR3 spans 14 residues. Germline assignment: CDR1 KGHSH and CDR2 LQKENI. The CDR3 DNA reads as TGTGCCAGCTCACCGACAGGACCTAACTATGGCTACACCTTC. Translation gives CASSPTGPNYGYTF.

The chain employs TRBV7-9 and TRBJ1-6; 11 nucleotides agree with TRBD1. Germline V gene lookup returns CDR1 SEHNR and CDR2 FQNEAQ (reference sequence). V gave up 7 bases and J gave up 8 bases; unmatched junction bases: 4. The CDR3 has 14 residues. In DNA form, the CDR3 reads TGTGCCAGCAACGAGGGACAGGGGGATTCACCCCTCCACTTT. Its protein product is CASNEGQGDSPLHF.

This rearrangement joins TRBV29-1 to TRBJ1-2; no clear D. Germline V lookup: CDR1 SQVTM, CDR2 ANQGSEA. This CDR3 comprises 11 residues. The V gene lost 6 bases and the J gene lost 4 bases, with 9 bases spanning the gap. The CDR3, as DNA: TGCAGCGTCTCTGAGGGCTATGGCTACACCTTC. Amino acids: CSVSEGYGYTF. Drawing the rest from reference TRBV29-1 and TRBJ1-2, the complete variable domain is SAVISQKPSRDICQRGTSLTIQCQVDSQVTMMFWYRQQPGQSLTLIATANQGSEATYESGFVIDKFPISRPNLTFSTLTVSNMSPEDSSIYLCSVSEGYGYTFGSGTRLTVV.

V and J are TRBV7-2 and TRBJ1-2; D is unclear. CDR1 and CDR2 from the germline V gene are SGHTA and FQGNSA. V gave up 3 bases and J gave up 4 bases, with 6 bases separating them. The CDR3 has 12 amino acids. The CDR3 reads CASSLEFYGYTF. In DNA, the CDR3 is TGTGCCAGCAGCTTGGAGTTCTATGGCTACACCTTC.

The chain has TRBV6-1 and TRBJ2-1; 13 bases align to TRBD2. There are 18 residues in the CDR3. From germline, CDR1 is MNHNS and CDR2 SASEGT. V was pared by 4 bases and J by 7 bases, with 13 bases of the junction left unmatched. The CDR3 loop is CASSGWTSGSTPGNEQFF. The CDR3, as DNA: TGTGCCAGCAGTGGCTGGACTAGCGGGAGTACCCCTGGGAATGAGCAGTTCTTC.

This clone occurred a few times. The chain links TRBV7-6 to TRBJ2-5, with D maybe TRBD2 (7 bases). Germline loops: CDR1 SGHVS, CDR2 FNYEAQ. This CDR3 region has 17 residues. Trimming cost V 2 bases and J 5 bases, with 21 bases left between them. The CDR3 nucleotides are TGTGCCAGCAGCTTAAGCGCGTCCGGGGGGCTAGGGGAGACCCAGTACTTC. Translation: CASSLSASGGLGETQYF.

This clone is deemed medium-sized. V and J are TRBV27 and TRBJ1-6; D call uncertain. The CDR3 is made up of 14 amino acids. Germline V CDR1 and CDR2: MNHEY, SMNVEV (reference sequence). The ends were cut back, 6 bases at V and 9 bases at J, with 15 bases in the middle. CDR3 sequence reads: CASRVGSPSSPLHF. CDR3 nucleotide sequence: TGTGCCAGCAGGGTAGGGTCCCCAAGTTCACCCCTCCACTTT.

V usage is TRBV7-9 and J usage is TRBJ2-5; weak D call: TRBD2 (6 bases). The germline V and J ends were trimmed by 3 bases and 4 bases, with 15 bases remaining between them. The CDR3 consists of 15 residues. Per germline, CDR1 SEHNR and CDR2 FQNEAQ (reference sequence). CDR3 sequence reads: CASSFMLGGGETQYF. In DNA, the CDR3 is TGTGCCAGCAGCTTTATGCTGGGGGGAGGAGAGACCCAGTACTTC.

The CDR3 loop reads CASSWTSGGTDTQYF. Here the CDR3 DNA reads TGCGCCAGCAGCTGGACTAGCGGGGGCACAGATACGCAGTATTTT. This chain links TRBV5-1 with TRBJ2-3; 12 bases line up with TRBD2. This CDR3 contains 15 residues. The J segment lost 1 base and the V segment lost 3 bases, leaving 0 bases of the junction unmatched. Germline assignment: CDR1 SGHRS and CDR2 YFSETQ.

The rearrangement links TRBV19 to TRBJ2-3, with D possibly being TRBD1 (6 bases). This CDR3 comprises 15 residues. CDR1 and CDR2 (germline): LNHDA, SQIVND (reference sequence). V dropped 6 bases and J dropped 5 bases, with 18 bases sitting between them. Written as DNA, the CDR3 is TGTGCCAGTAGCCTCCAACAGGGCTGGGGAGATACGCAGTATTTT. Translating gives CASSLQQGWGDTQYF.

This chain connects TRBV6-1 to TRBJ2-7; weak D call: TRBD2 (5 bases). The CDR3 consists of 13 residues. The V end was cut by 8 bases, the J end by 7 bases, with 18 bases between. Looked up from germline, CDR1 is MNHNS and CDR2 is SASEGT. CDR3 residues: CASLFMASGEQYF. CDR3 sequence (DNA): TGTGCCAGCCTTTTCATGGCTTCGGGGGAGCAGTACTTC.

The chain uses TRBV4-3 and TRBJ2-1; 10 positions match TRBD2. The CDR3 runs 15 residues. The germline CDR1 and CDR2 sequences are LGHNA and YSLEER. Losses at the gene ends were 4 bases for V and 5 bases for J; bases not matched to a gene: 5. In nucleotides, the CDR3 is TGCGCCAGCAGCCTAAGGACTAGCGGAAACAATGAGCAGTTCTTC. Its protein is CASSLRTSGNNEQFF.

The chain is built from TRBV18 and TRBJ2-7; TRBD2 is a possible D gene (5 bases). Germline CDR1 KGHSH, CDR2 LQKENI. V was pared by 3 bases and J by 4 bases, with 28 bases between. This CDR3 contains 19 residues. In DNA, the CDR3 is TGTGCCAGCTCACCTCCTAACACTTCACCTGGTGGGAGTAATTACGAGCAGTACTTC. Encoded protein: CASSPPNTSPGGSNYEQYF.

This clone has a handful of counts. The chain is built from TRBV18 and TRBJ2-7, with a possible D match to TRBD2 (6 bases). V lost 0 bases, J lost 4 bases, and 7 bases lay in between. The CDR3 is made up of 13 amino acids. The germline CDR1 and CDR2 sequences are KGHSH and LQKENI. Written as DNA, the CDR3 is TGTGCCAGCTCACCACCCGGGACTTACGAGCAGTACTTC. As protein: CASSPPGTYEQYF. The full variable domain, its missing parts supplied by reference TRBV18 and TRBJ2-7, is NAGVMQNPRHLVRRRGQEARLRCSPMKGHSHVYWYRQLPEEGLKFMVYLQKENIIDESGMPKERFSAEFPKEGPSILRIQQVVRGDSAAYFCASSPPGTYEQYFGPGTRLTVT.

This sequence joins TRBV9 and TRBJ2-7; 10 nucleotides agree with TRBD1. Per the germline V gene, CDR1 is SGDLS and CDR2 is YYNGEE. V lost 3 bases and J lost 6; bases outside the gene matches: 6. The CDR3 has 14 amino acids. This CDR3 is CASSGGTGVSEQYF. The CDR3 region has the DNA TGTGCCAGCAGCGGCGGGACAGGGGTTTCCGAGCAGTACTTC.

The chain is built from TRBV27 and TRBJ1-1; no definite D call. V lost 6 bases and J lost 4, with 12 bases in between. CDR1 MNHEY and CDR2 SMNVEV come from the germline V gene (reference sequence). CDR3 size: 13 residues. The CDR3 loop is CASSQVAATEAFF. The CDR3 DNA reads TGTGCCAGCAGCCAGGTGGCAGCCACTGAAGCTTTCTTT.

This clone was detected only once. The DNA for the CDR3 is TGTGCCAGCAGTCGGTCCGGTTCTGGAAACACCATATATTTT. Protein: CASSRSGSGNTIYF. J is TRBJ1-3 and V is TRBV6-5; D call uncertain. Germline V CDR1 and CDR2: MNHEY, SVGAGI. The CDR3 is made up of 14 amino acids. V lost 5 bases and J 1 base, leaving 9 bases between the germline ends.

The rearrangement uses TRBV2 and TRBJ2-3, with TRBD2 matching 10 bases. The CDR3 is made up of 13 amino acids. The V gene end was trimmed by 7 bases and the J gene end by 3 bases; junction bases not matched to a gene: 1. Germline assignment: CDR1 SNHLY and CDR2 FYNNEI. The CDR3 DNA reads TGTGCCAGCAAACTAGCGGGAACAGATACGCAGTATTTT. It codes for CASKLAGTDTQYF.

This clone was seen a single time. V is TRBV9 and J is TRBJ2-5, with 9 bases matching TRBD2. Germline V gene lookup returns CDR1 SGDLS and CDR2 YYNGEE. The V segment lost 3 bases and the J segment 5 bases; nucleotides outside the gene matches: 2. The CDR3 totals 13 residues. DNA for the CDR3: TGTGCCAGCAGCGCTAGCGGGGTCGAGACCCAGTACTTC. It is translated as CASSASGVETQYF.

V usage is TRBV6-5 and J usage is TRBJ2-7; 7 bases align to TRBD1. CDR3 length: 14 residues. The germline CDR1 and CDR2 sequences are MNHEY and SVGAGI. V lost 10 bases and J lost 4; bases outside the gene matches: 13. This CDR3 is CATKYSLQGYEQYF. In nucleotides, the CDR3 is TGTGCCACCAAGTATTCCTTACAGGGGTACGAGCAGTACTTC.